These 32 T cell receptor beta chains were sequenced from one sample in a study of blood T cell repertoires in COVID-19. Produced via immunoSEQ multiplex PCR; TCRdb's table is partial and in-frame only. The sample lists some 300,000 clones, 90% seen once, with around 3.9% in the top ten. The material sequenced was PBMCs or T cells enriched from blood (not recorded which). The receptors shown here come from a woman in her 30s who had been exposed to COVID-19.

The rearrangement links TRBV6-6 to TRBJ2-3; weak D call: TRBD1 (5 bases). V was cut by 6 bases and J by 0 bases, with 16 bases left in between. This CDR3 is 16 amino acids long. Germline CDR1 and CDR2: MNHNY and SVGAGI (reference sequence). The CDR3 DNA is TGTGCCAGCAGCCGTCCTGGGGCCTCTAGCACAGATACGCAGTATTTT. As protein: CASSRPGASSTDTQYF.

The rearrangement uses TRBV18 and TRBJ1-3; D is uncertain. The germline V gene has CDR1 KGHSH and CDR2 LQKENI. The CDR3 extends over 16 amino acids. Trimming left V 3 bases short and J 2 bases short, with 14 bases between. CDR3 region: CASSPTGGRAGNTIYF. CDR3 DNA sequence: TGTGCCAGCTCACCGACGGGAGGGCGAGCTGGAAACACCATATATTTT.

The chain links TRBV11-2 to TRBJ1-1, with 7 positions matching TRBD1. The CDR3 extends over 15 amino acids. V gave up 1 base and J gave up 4 bases; unmatched junction bases: 6. Germline V lookup: CDR1 SGHAT, CDR2 FQNNGV. CDR3 nucleotide sequence: TGTGCCAGCAGCTTAGCCCGACAGGGTGGCACTGAAGCTTTCTTT. This codes for CASSLARQGGTEAFF. The whole variable domain, filled in from reference TRBV11-2 and TRBJ1-1, reads EAGVAQSPRYKIIEKRQSVAFWCNPISGHATLYWYQQILGQGPKLLIQFQNNGVVDDSQLPKDRFSAERLKGVDSTLKIQPAKLEDSAVYLCASSLARQGGTEAFFGQGTRLTVV.

This sequence joins TRBV5-1 and TRBJ1-1, with 9 bases matching TRBD1. The ends lost 5 bases at V and 1 base at J; junction bases unmatched: 6. Germline CDR1 and CDR2: SGHRS and YFSETQ. This CDR3 region has 15 residues. This chain's CDR3 is CASRVWGQGNTEAFF. The CDR3 DNA sequence: TGCGCCAGCAGGGTCTGGGGACAGGGGAACACTGAAGCTTTCTTT.

The chain uses TRBV10-3 and TRBJ1-2; TRBD1 aligns across 9 bases. V was pared by 6 bases and J by 6 bases, with 11 bases of the junction left unmatched. Germline CDR1 ENHRY, CDR2 SYGVKD. The CDR3 is 15 residues long. CDR3 residues: CAIREETGGNHGYTF. CDR3 nucleotides: TGTGCCATCAGGGAAGAGACAGGGGGGAACCATGGCTACACCTTC.

The chain employs TRBV19 and TRBJ1-5, with no clear D. V was trimmed by 3 bases and J by 4 bases, leaving 4 bases between them. The CDR3 has 12 residues. CDR1 is LNHDA, CDR2 SQIVND, per germline (reference sequence). This chain's CDR3 is CASSIYNQPQHF. DNA of the CDR3: TGTGCCAGTAGTATCTATAATCAGCCCCAGCATTTT.

V gene TRBV5-1 combines with J gene TRBJ2-5; D is unclear. Trimming stripped 0 bases from V and 5 bases from J, with 5 bases between. CDR1 and CDR2 from the germline V gene are SGHRS and YFSETQ. The CDR3 is made up of 12 amino acids. The CDR3: CASSLGTETQYF. In DNA, the CDR3 is TGCGCCAGCAGCTTGGGTACTGAGACCCAGTACTTC.

V gene TRBV7-2 combines with J gene TRBJ2-5; 8 nucleotides line up with TRBD1. Germline CDR1 and CDR2: SGHTA and FQGNSA. Trimming at V came to 6 bases and at J to 0 bases, leaving 6 bases not matched to a gene. The CDR3 consists of 15 residues. The CDR3 reads CASSSGGRYQETQYF. The DNA for the CDR3 is TGTGCCAGCAGTTCAGGGGGCCGGTACCAAGAGACCCAGTACTTC.

The genes are TRBV19 and TRBJ2-6, with D tentatively TRBD2 (6 bases). CDR3 length: 15 amino acids. CDR1 and CDR2 from the germline V gene are LNHDA and SQIVND (reference sequence). V was pared by 7 bases and J by 4 bases, with 14 bases between. The CDR3 DNA is TGTGCCAGTACCGAGGTCGCGGGAGGGGCCAACGTCCTGACTTTC. Protein sequence: CASTEVAGGANVLTF.

This chain connects TRBV11-2 to TRBJ1-1, with D perhaps matching TRBD1 (5 bases). Trimming stripped 5 bases from V and 1 base from J, with 11 bases between. The germline CDR1 and CDR2 sequences are SGHAT and FQNNGV. This CDR3 comprises 14 residues. The CDR3 nucleotides are TGTGCCAGCAGCAGACTCGGGGGGAACACTGAAGCTTTCTTT. This translates into CASSRLGGNTEAFF.

V usage is TRBV21-1 and J usage is TRBJ2-7; TRBD2 reflects the table's D call only, with no check against the DNA. TRBV21-1 is shown as a pseudogene. The CDR3 length is 15 residues. The CDR3: CASSKEKRLTYEQYF. The CDR3 nucleotides are TGTGCCAGCAGCAAAGAGAAGCGGCTTACCTACGAGCAGTACTTC.

This chain uses TRBV7-9 with TRBJ2-7; D might be TRBD2 (7 bases). V lost 1 base, J lost 3 bases, and 19 bases lay in between. The CDR3 is made up of 17 amino acids. The germline V gene has CDR1 SEHNR and CDR2 FQNEAQ (reference sequence). CDR3 sequence reads: CASSLGLVAGAIYEQYF. In nucleotides, the CDR3 is TGTGCCAGCAGCTTAGGGTTGGTTGCGGGGGCAATCTACGAGCAGTACTTC.

This clone was counted once. The conserved phenylalanine or tryptophan normally closing the CDR3 is absent here, so this likely arose from a read error. It is unclear where the CDR3 begins or ends on the DNA, so no DNA is shown, and the CDR3 is as TCRdb lists it. The chain carries TRBV28 and TRBJ1-2. Inclusive of both ends, the CDR3 amounts to 11 amino acids. The germline V gene has CDR1 MDHEN and CDR2 SYDVKM. This CDR3 reads CASSPGAGSQR.

This chain connects TRBV6-5 to TRBJ2-2, with unresolved D. With 2 bases removed from V and 1 base from J, the gap between germline ends came to 8 bases. The germline V gene encodes CDR1 MNHEY and CDR2 SVGAGI. The CDR3 covers 15 residues. CDR3 bases: TGTGCCAGCAGTTACAGCCCTGAGAACACCGGGGAGCTGTTTTTT. This encodes CASSYSPENTGELFF.

This clone was recorded a few times. V gene TRBV7-9 combines with J gene TRBJ2-1, with unresolved D. Per germline, CDR1 SEHNR and CDR2 FQNEAQ (reference sequence). The CDR3 spans 15 residues. Trimming took 3 bases from V and 0 from J, leaving 9 bases between them. The CDR3, as DNA: TGTGCCAGCAGCTTCGGTTACAGCTCCTACAATGAGCAGTTCTTC. As protein: CASSFGYSSYNEQFF.

The chain combines TRBV4-3 with TRBJ1-5; D call uncertain. The CDR3 spans 13 residues. V lost 3 bases and J 8 bases, leaving 11 bases between the germline ends. Per germline, CDR1 LGHNA and CDR2 YSLEER. CDR3 region: CASSQGGFEPQHF. The CDR3 bases are TGCGCCAGCAGCCAGGGAGGCTTCGAGCCCCAGCATTTT.

This chain links TRBV16 with TRBJ1-2; TRBD1 is a possible D gene (5 bases). CDR3 length: 20 amino acids. Germline-derived CDR1 and CDR2 are KGHSY and FQNENV. Trimming took 3 bases from V and 3 from J, leaving 29 bases between them. The CDR3 region is CASSQTASGVGPTDDYGYTF. The CDR3 DNA sequence: TGTGCCAGCAGCCAGACCGCTTCGGGGGTAGGCCCGACCGATGACTATGGCTACACCTTC.

The rearrangement joins TRBV27 to TRBJ1-3; D ambiguous. Germline loops: CDR1 MNHEY, CDR2 SMNVEV (reference sequence). This CDR3 comprises 14 residues. Trimming left V 5 bases short and J 9 bases short, with 17 bases between. The CDR3, as DNA: TGTGCCAGCAGTCCTTTCCTGGAAGAGGGCACCATATATTTT. Amino acid sequence: CASSPFLEEGTIYF.

The chain joins TRBV29-1 to TRBJ2-5; a possible D gene is TRBD1 (6 bases). With 7 bases removed from V and 4 bases from J, the gap between germline ends came to 16 bases. Germline CDR1 is SQVTM and CDR2 is ANQGSEA. The CDR3 contains 13 residues. CDR3 sequence reads: CSAGQGLVETQYF. The DNA of the CDR3 is TGCAGCGCGGGTCAGGGGTTGGTAGAGACCCAGTACTTC.

This clone showed up just a few times. V and J are TRBV4-1 and TRBJ1-4; D unclear. Germline V gives CDR1 MGHRA, CDR2 YSYEKL. V dropped 4 bases and J dropped 12 bases, with 12 bases sitting between them. The CDR3 extends over 12 amino acids. CDR3 DNA: TGCGCCAGCAGCCTTGGACTGCGGGAACTGTTTTTT. Translated: CASSLGLRELFF.

The chain couples TRBV25-1 to TRBJ1-1; the match to TRBD1 covers 7 bases. The V gene end was trimmed by 4 bases and the J gene end by 4 bases; junction bases not matched to a gene: 9. This CDR3 is 15 amino acids long. The germline CDR1 and CDR2 sequences are MGHDK and SYGVNS. The CDR3 is CASSVRQGGGTEAFF. CDR3 sequence (DNA): TGTGCCAGCAGTGTACGACAGGGCGGTGGCACTGAAGCTTTCTTT. Filled out from reference TRBV25-1 and TRBJ1-1, the complete variable domain reads EADIYQTPRYLVIGTGKKITLECSQTMGHDKMYWYQQDPGMELHLIHYSYGVNSTEKGDLSSESTVSRIRTEHFPLTLESARPSHTSQYLCASSVRQGGGTEAFFGQGTRLTVV.

This clone was detected only once. This chain connects TRBV19 to TRBJ2-3, with D possibly TRBD1 on 6 matching bases. Germline CDR1 is LNHDA and CDR2 is SQIVND (reference sequence). V was clipped by 4 bases and J by 3 bases, with 17 bases between them. CDR3 size: 16 residues. The CDR3 bases are TGTGCCAGTAGTAGCAGTACAGGGATCATTACAGATACGCAGTATTTT. It translates to CASSSSTGIITDTQYF.

The chain is built from TRBV7-2 and TRBJ1-1; weak D call: TRBD1 (5 bases). This CDR3 region has 14 residues. Per the germline V gene, CDR1 is SGHTA and CDR2 is FQGNSA. V was trimmed by 3 bases and J by 1 base, leaving 9 bases between them. Written as DNA, the CDR3 is TGTGCCAGCAGCTTGACAGTTCAGAACACTGAAGCTTTCTTT. Its translation is CASSLTVQNTEAFF.

This clone was seen a single time. The chain employs TRBV5-1 and TRBJ2-5; D perhaps matches TRBD2 (6 bases). Trimming left V 7 bases short and J 5 bases short, with 9 bases between. In germline, CDR1 is SGHRS, CDR2 YFSETQ. CDR3 length: 11 residues. CDR3 in DNA: TGCGCCAGCCGGGACTTTGAGACCCAGTACTTC. Its translation: CASRDFETQYF.

The V and J genes are TRBV18 and TRBJ1-1, with D unresolved. V lost 3 bases and J lost 0, with 8 bases in between. CDR3 length: 14 residues. Germline assignment: CDR1 KGHSH and CDR2 LQKENI. The chain's CDR3 is CASSPRQLNTEAFF. The DNA of the CDR3 is TGTGCCAGCTCACCGCGGCAGCTGAACACTGAAGCTTTCTTT.

The chain links TRBV5-1 to TRBJ2-1; 9 bases are a match to TRBD1. V lost 6 bases to trimming and J lost 7 bases; unmatched junction nucleotides: 11. The CDR3 has 15 residues. The germline V gene has CDR1 SGHRS and CDR2 YFSETQ. The CDR3 DNA reads TGCGCCAGCACTCGTTTAGGGACAGGGAAAAATGAGCAGTTCTTC. Its protein is CASTRLGTGKNEQFF. Full variable domain (outside the CDR3, taken from reference TRBV5-1 and TRBJ2-1): KAGVTQTPRYLIKTRGQQVTLSCSPISGHRSVSWYQQTPGQGLQFLFEYFSETQRNKGNFPGRFSGRQFSNSRSEMNVSTLELGDSALYLCASTRLGTGKNEQFFGPGTRLTVL.

The chain is built from TRBV9 and TRBJ1-2; no definite D call. Looked up from germline, CDR1 is SGDLS and CDR2 is YYNGEE. This CDR3 region has 15 residues. The V end lost 3 bases, the J end lost 6 bases, and 18 bases lay between the germline ends. Written as DNA, the CDR3 is TGTGCCAGCAGCGCCCTCTCAGTGGGAGGGAATGGCTACACCTTC. Encoded protein: CASSALSVGGNGYTF.

This rearrangement joins TRBV11-2 to TRBJ1-1; D unclear. The CDR3 sequence is 13 residues long. Germline CDR1 and CDR2: SGHAT and FQNNGV. Trimming left V 2 bases short and J 1 base short, with 5 bases between. For the CDR3, the DNA is TGTGCCAGCAGCTTACTACCGAACACTGAAGCTTTCTTT. Residues: CASSLLPNTEAFF.

The chain links TRBV4-3 to TRBJ2-7; possibly TRBD1 for D (6 bases). Germline loops: CDR1 LGHNA, CDR2 YSLEER. V was cut by 0 bases and J by 2 bases, with 17 bases left in between. This CDR3 is 17 amino acids long. CDR3 sequence: CASSQDLQGELTYEQYF. CDR3 in DNA: TGCGCCAGCAGCCAAGATTTACAGGGAGAATTGACCTACGAGCAGTACTTC.

The chain joins TRBV6-5 to TRBJ2-3, with 8 bases matching TRBD2. With 7 bases clipped from V and 2 bases from J, the junction kept 8 bases outside the gene matches. This CDR3 contains 15 residues. Germline V CDR1 and CDR2: MNHEY, SVGAGI. CDR3 amino acids: CASNQGAGDTDTQYF. The CDR3, as DNA: TGTGCCAGCAATCAGGGAGCGGGGGACACAGATACGCAGTATTTT.

The chain joins TRBV19 to TRBJ2-7; D is perhaps TRBD2 (6 bases). The CDR3 is made up of 15 amino acids. Germline CDR1 LNHDA, CDR2 SQIVND (reference sequence). Trimming left V 6 bases short and J 3 bases short, with 18 bases between. The CDR3 is CASSPTHGSGYEQYF. The CDR3 nucleotides are TGTGCCAGTAGCCCCACCCACGGGAGTGGCTACGAGCAGTACTTC.

The chain combines TRBV5-5 with TRBJ2-1, with D possibly being TRBD2 (7 bases). Deletions cut 4 bases from V and 9 bases from J, with 20 bases between. The germline gives CDR1 SGHKS, CDR2 YYEKEE (reference sequence). This CDR3 spans 15 amino acids. Here the CDR3 DNA reads TGTGCCAGCAGCCATGCACGATCGGGGGGCTCTGAGCAGTTCTTC. It specifies CASSHARSGGSEQFF.